This T cell receptor beta chain came from a study of preoperative IRX-2 immunotherapy in early breast cancer. Regarding treatment: preoperative locoregional IRX-2 cytokine immunotherapy. Preoperative locoregional IRX-2 cytokine immunotherapy was tested in the phase Ib source study. Assay used: immunoSEQ multiplex PCR; TCRdb lists only in-frame clones, some missing. The data show around 39,000 clones, 85% to 95% seen once. V lost 0 bases, J lost 2 bases, and 6 bases stayed unmatched. The germline V gene has CDR1 GTSNPN and CDR2 SVGIG (reference sequence). The CDR3 is 16 amino acids. The chain joins TRBV30 to TRBJ2-3; 9 bases are a match to TRBD2. Sequencing used tumor tissue, obtained after IRX-2 immunotherapy. The clonotype originates from a human donor with breast cancer. CDR3 sequence reads: CAWSVLSGSLTDTQYF. The CDR3, as DNA: TGTGCCTGGAGTGTGCTTAGCGGGAGCCTCACAGATACGCAGTATTTT.